This T cell receptor beta chain was captured in a study of blood T cell repertoires in COVID-19. Study-level background: Sources were T cells, B-cell-depleted T cells, or PBMCs; the material itself was cDNA or gDNA.

In the authors' methods: Cell counts per sample came from amplifying reference gene primers. Generated by immunoSEQ multiplex PCR, the TCRdb table keeps only in-frame clones and is missing some. The V and J calls and the clone size are those of that table, but D and trimming were determined from the DNA. The top ten hold approximately 1.9% of the sample, which has a few hundred thousand clones, roughly 86% seen once. Participants were aged 18 to 89 years from around 25 US areas. Researchers sorted participants into cohorts using their self-reported clinical history. The sample taken for sequencing was PBMCs or T cells enriched from blood (not recorded which). This TCR derives from a man aged 40-49 years in a cohort exposed to, infected with or recovered from COVID-19 (not recorded which).

The CDR3 loop reads CASAAGIFNEQFF. The CDR3 bases are TGCGCCAGCGCGGCGGGAATATTCAATGAGCAGTTCTTC. The gene calls are TRBV4-1 and TRBJ2-1; tentatively, D is TRBD2 (6 bases). Germline CDR1 is MGHRA and CDR2 is YSYEKL. Trimming took 8 bases from V and 6 from J, leaving 14 bases between them. This CDR3 region has 13 residues.